One and the same sample provided the 24 T cell receptor beta chains below, sequenced in a study of beta chain features in type 1 diabetes listed by TCRdb under 2018. The library relied on the immunoSEQ multiplex PCR assay. The entire amount of isolated RNA was reverse transcribed using the High Capacity cDNA Reverse Transcription Kit, so the sequenced TCRB transcripts were expressed ones. TCRdb took over this immuneACCESS table, retaining in-frame rearrangements with V and J assigned. Such tables are incomplete; in checked studies, under half of the missing clones stem from an unresolved V gene, and the remainder is unexplained. A total of 150,000 to 180,000 clones appear in this sample, over 8.5% of them only once. Clones ranked in the top ten supply about 1.9% of the sample. Material for sequencing was central memory CD4+ T cells from blood. Source of these receptors: a man aged 18 to 35 in good health.

This clone was observed a handful of times. The J gene is TRBJ2-3, the V gene TRBV14; D unclear. Germline V CDR1 and CDR2: SGHDN, FVKESK. V lost 0 bases and J lost 7, with 2 bases in between. This CDR3 is 11 amino acids long. The CDR3 region has the DNA TGTGCCAGCAGCCAAGACTATACGCAGTATTTT. Residues: CASSQDYTQYF. The variable domain in full, completed from reference TRBV14 and TRBJ2-3, reads EAGVTQFPSHSVIEKGQTVTLRCDPISGHDNLYWYRRVMGKEIKFLLHFVKESKQDESGMPNNRFLAERTGGTYSTLKVQPAELEDSGVYFCASSQDYTQYFGPGTRLTVL.

The table lists this clone with a few counts. This sample includes further DNA sequences coding for the same CDR3. CDR3 sequence reads: CASSYSFVTDTQYF. The CDR3 nucleotides are TGTGCCAGCAGTTACTCGTTTGTCACAGATACGCAGTATTTT. V usage is TRBV6-6 and J usage is TRBJ2-3; D not resolved. The germline V gene has CDR1 MNHNY and CDR2 SVGAGI (reference sequence). Trimming took off 0 bases at V and 2 bases at J, with 6 bases between the two ends. CDR3 length: 14 amino acids.

Only a few counts were recorded for this clone. This chain uses TRBV4-3 with TRBJ2-3; possibly TRBD1 for D (6 bases). The length of the CDR3 is 15 residues. V lost 2 bases and J lost 2, with 11 bases in between. From germline, CDR1 is LGHNA and CDR2 YSLEER. CDR3 bases: TGCGCCAGCAGCCAACAGACAGGTACCACAGATACGCAGTATTTT. It specifies CASSQQTGTTDTQYF.

In this sample, this clone turned up a few times. This chain joins TRBV5-4 and TRBJ2-2; 8 bases match TRBD2. Germline CDR1 SGHNT, CDR2 YYREEE (reference sequence). This CDR3 region has 15 residues. The V and J ends lost 4 bases and 4 bases, in that order; junction bases with no gene match: 6. The DNA for the CDR3 is TGTGCCAGCAGCCCTACTAGCGGTGGCACCGGGGAGCTGTTTTTT. Protein: CASSPTSGGTGELFF.

The table lists this clone with a few counts. The genes are TRBV7-2 and TRBJ1-2; D is undetermined. From germline, CDR1 is SGHTA and CDR2 FQGNSA. This CDR3 spans 13 amino acids. V was trimmed by 5 bases and J by 0 bases, leaving 7 bases between them. CDR3 loop: CASSAGSNYGYTF. The CDR3 DNA reads as TGTGCCAGCAGCGCCGGGTCTAACTATGGCTACACCTTC.

V usage is TRBV6-1 and J usage is TRBJ1-6; TRBD1 is a possible D gene (5 bases). The V end lost 3 bases, the J end lost 7 bases, and 7 bases lay between the germline ends. Germline CDR1 reads MNHNS; CDR2 reads SASEGT. The CDR3 has 13 amino acids. The CDR3 region has the DNA TGTGCCAGCAGTGAGGGGACGAATTCACCCCTCCACTTT. As protein: CASSEGTNSPLHF.

The V gene is TRBV18, the J gene TRBJ1-6; TRBD1 agrees at 9 bases. The CDR3 is made up of 15 amino acids. The V gene's germline CDR1 is KGHSH and CDR2 LQKENI. Losses at the gene ends were 0 bases for V and 7 bases for J; bases not matched to a gene: 1. The CDR3 nucleotides read TGTGCCAGCTCACCACCGACAGGGGGGAATTCACCCCTCCACTTT. Protein product: CASSPPTGGNSPLHF.

This clone has just a few counts. The V and J genes are TRBV5-4 and TRBJ2-5, with D perhaps TRBD1 (6 bases). The CDR3 has 14 residues. V lost 4 bases, J lost 4 bases, and 14 bases lay in between. The V gene's germline CDR1 is SGHNT and CDR2 YYREEE (reference sequence). The CDR3 here is CASSTGGQRETQYF. The CDR3 nucleotides read TGTGCCAGCAGCACCGGTGGACAGCGAGAGACCCAGTACTTC.

There are a few counts of this clone. The V call is TRBV30, the J call TRBJ1-4; TRBD1 aligns across 8 bases. Unmatched junction bases numbered 5, after V lost 0 bases and J lost 11 bases. The CDR3 contains 13 residues. The germline CDR1 and CDR2 sequences are GTSNPN and SVGIG (reference sequence). The CDR3 bases are TGTGCCTGGAGTGTTGACAGGGGAGATAAACTGTTTTTT. It specifies CAWSVDRGDKLFF.

This clone was detected only a few times. The rearrangement uses TRBV6-6 and TRBJ2-7; no clear D. Germline-derived CDR1 and CDR2 are MNHNY and SVGAGI (reference sequence). V shed 2 bases and J shed 1 base, with 6 bases lying between them. CDR3 size: 13 residues. CDR3 in amino acids: CASSYRQSYEQYF. The CDR3 DNA follows: TGTGCCAGCAGTTACCGGCAGTCCTACGAGCAGTACTTC.

The rearrangement links TRBV4-3 to TRBJ2-6, with D possibly being TRBD1 (6 bases). There are 17 residues in the CDR3. V dropped 1 base and J dropped 4 bases, with 14 bases sitting between them. Germline V lookup: CDR1 LGHNA, CDR2 YSLEER. The CDR3 sequence: CASSQGFGGVGANVLTF. Written as DNA, the CDR3 is TGCGCCAGCAGCCAAGGTTTTGGGGGCGTCGGGGCCAACGTCCTGACTTTC.

The chain couples TRBV18 to TRBJ1-1, with unresolved D. The germline CDR1 and CDR2 sequences are KGHSH and LQKENI. The CDR3 loop spans 12 amino acids. Trimming cost V 6 bases and J 3 bases, with 8 bases left between them. The CDR3, as DNA: TGTGCCAGCTCCCAGAGTGACACTGAAGCTTTCTTT. Encoded protein: CASSQSDTEAFF.

This clone was counted at least ten times. The chain couples TRBV7-2 to TRBJ2-3; D is ambiguous. V shed 2 bases and J shed 1 base, with 10 bases lying between them. The CDR3 is made up of 15 amino acids. Germline values: CDR1 SGHTA, CDR2 FQGNSA. CDR3 DNA: TGTGCCAGCAGCTTATTTGGTTCTGGCACAGATACGCAGTATTTT. Amino acids: CASSLFGSGTDTQYF.

Only a few counts were recorded for this clone. The chain combines TRBV19 with TRBJ2-3, with TRBD2 matching over 13 bases. This CDR3 spans 20 amino acids. Trimming took 5 bases from V and 3 from J; bases not matched to a gene: 17. CDR1 is LNHDA, CDR2 SQIVND, per germline (reference sequence). In nucleotides, the CDR3 is TGTGCCAGTAGTTCCCGCGGTACTAGCGGGGGGGCTCATGGGACAGATACGCAGTATTTT. It codes for CASSSRGTSGGAHGTDTQYF.

The genes are TRBV28 and TRBJ2-4; 12 nucleotides agree with TRBD1. CDR1 is MDHEN and CDR2 is SYDVKM in the germline V gene. The CDR3 contains 15 residues. V shed 6 bases, J shed 7 bases, and the junction held 7 bases outside the gene matches. The CDR3: CASRNPGQGANIQYF. The CDR3 nucleotides are TGTGCCAGCAGAAACCCGGGACAGGGGGCGAACATTCAGTACTTC.

This clone was picked up a small number of times. The CDR3 DNA reads TGTGCCAGCAGCTTGGGTGTTTCCAATAATGAAAAACTGTTTTTT. This translates into CASSLGVSNNEKLFF. V gene TRBV7-3 combines with J gene TRBJ1-4; the D is unclear. Trimming removed 3 bases at V and 4 bases at J, with 12 bases between. The germline V gene has CDR1 SGHTA and CDR2 FQGTGA. This CDR3 region has 15 residues.

This clone was observed a handful of times. J is TRBJ2-2 and V is TRBV5-1; D unclear. Germline loops: CDR1 SGHRS, CDR2 YFSETQ. V lost 4 bases to trimming and J lost 0 bases, with 7 bases between them. There are 14 residues in the CDR3. The CDR3 sequence is CASSRASNTGELFF. Here the CDR3 DNA reads TGCGCCAGCAGCCGGGCCTCGAACACCGGGGAGCTGTTTTTT.

The rearrangement joins TRBV28 to TRBJ2-1; D not certain. Germline V gene lookup returns CDR1 MDHEN and CDR2 SYDVKM. The CDR3 runs to 14 residues. Deletions cut 2 bases from V and 2 bases from J, with 7 bases between. The CDR3 DNA reads as TGTGCCAGCAGTTTAACTACTCCCTACAATGAGCAGTTCTTC. Its translation is CASSLTTPYNEQFF.

A remark on this clone: One end of the junction does not line up with germline, which may come from a read error. The rearrangement links TRBV10-3 to TRBJ1-4; perhaps TRBD1 as D (5 bases). This CDR3 is 13 amino acids long. CDR1 is ENHRY, CDR2 SYGVKD, per germline. This chain's CDR3 is CASSLRDPEKLFF. In DNA, the CDR3 is TGTGCCAGCAGTTTGCGGGACCCTGAAAAACTGTTTTTT.

This clone was observed a handful of times. The J gene is TRBJ2-7, the V gene TRBV2; D unclear. Germline V gene sequence: CDR1 SNHLY, CDR2 FYNNEI. Trimming took 0 bases from V and 6 from J, leaving 9 bases between them. The CDR3 totals 13 residues. The CDR3 region is CASSEAGSGEQYF. CDR3 sequence (DNA): TGTGCCAGCAGTGAAGCCGGTTCCGGCGAGCAGTACTTC.

The rearrangement links TRBV4-3 to TRBJ2-1; TRBD1 matches at 10 bases. The CDR3 spans 15 residues. Germline V CDR1 and CDR2: LGHNA, YSLEER. The V and J ends lost 4 bases and 2 bases, in that order; junction bases with no gene match: 2. The CDR3: CASSLGQGAYNEQFF. CDR3 DNA sequence: TGCGCCAGCAGCCTCGGACAGGGGGCCTACAATGAGCAGTTCTTC.

The CDR3 spells CASSPRGQGYEQYF. DNA of the CDR3: TGCGCCAGCAGCCCTAGGGGACAGGGCTACGAGCAGTACTTC. The chain is built from TRBV5-1 and TRBJ2-7; 9 positions match TRBD1. This CDR3 spans 14 amino acids. The V segment lost 4 bases and the J segment 3 bases; nucleotides outside the gene matches: 5. Germline CDR1 SGHRS, CDR2 YFSETQ.

The rearrangement links TRBV7-9 to TRBJ1-2; TRBD1 is a possible D gene (5 bases). Trimming left V 4 bases short and J 3 bases short, with 15 bases between. CDR1 and CDR2 from the germline V gene are SEHNR and FQNEAQ (reference sequence). The CDR3 covers 15 residues. The CDR3 loop reads CASSSYGRGDYGYTF. The CDR3 DNA reads as TGTGCCAGCAGCTCCTACGGACGGGGCGACTATGGCTACACCTTC.

Many counts were recorded for this clone. V and J are TRBV7-3 and TRBJ2-1; no firm D call. CDR3 length equals 13 residues. CDR1 and CDR2 (germline): SGHTA, FQGTGA. The V end lost 0 bases, the J end lost 8 bases, and 8 bases lay between the germline ends. CDR3 amino acids: CASSLTRRDEQFF. In nucleotides, the CDR3 is TGTGCCAGCAGCTTAACGCGGCGCGATGAGCAGTTCTTC. Looking up the rest from reference TRBV7-3 and TRBJ2-1 gives the full variable domain: GAGVSQTPSNKVTEKGKYVELRCDPISGHTALYWYRQSLGQGPEFLIYFQGTGAADDSGLPNDRFFAVRPEGSVSTLKIQRTERGDSAVYLCASSLTRRDEQFFGPGTRLTVL.